This T cell receptor beta chain was sequenced in a study of blood T cells in healthy people across ages. This CDR3 region has 14 residues. V lost 5 bases, J lost 5 bases, and 10 bases stayed unmatched. The germline gives CDR1 SGHRS, CDR2 YFSETQ. This clonotype showed up just a few times. For the second PCR, which ran for about 7 to 11 cycles, a sample-barcoded 5' primer and a J-beta primer mix were used. TCRdb redid the calling of the 5' RACE reads with MiXCR, one entry per CDR3 protein. The sample has about 780,000 distinct CDR3 sequences; less than 80% are singletons. This chain uses TRBV5-1 with TRBJ2-7; 7 bases map to TRBD1. Sequences were obtained from blood. The TCR originated in a young man in good health. CDR3 nucleotides: TGCGCCAGCAGTTACCGACAGGGTGGCAACGAGCAGTACTTC. Amino acid sequence: CASSYRQGGNEQYF.